The T cell receptor beta chain under discussion was sequenced for a study of CD8+ T cells in alopecia areata. On the study more broadly: Scoring of treated patients' severity used the percentage of affected scalp area.

RNA, once extracted, was reverse transcribed into cDNA for use as the sequencing template. Assay used: immunoSEQ multiplex PCR; TCRdb lists only in-frame clones, some missing. The table shows about 210,000 clones, with more than 60% occurring only once. Treatment described: oral pan-JAK inhibitor, 5-10 mg twice daily. This clone was counted between two and nine times. Here the sequenced sample was CD4+ T cells sorted from blood, taken around week 44, from a patient treated with tofacitinib. This clonotype was obtained from a human donor with alopecia areata.

This CDR3 is CATSLGQVYEQYF. The CDR3, as DNA: TGTGCCACCAGCTTGGGACAGGTCTACGAGCAGTACTTC. The rearrangement joins TRBV15 to TRBJ2-7; TRBD1 matches 8 bases. Germline lookup yields CDR1 LNHNV and CDR2 YYDKDF (reference sequence). V shed 5 bases, J shed 3 bases, and the junction held 3 bases outside the gene matches. The CDR3 has 13 amino acids.